The rows below give T cell receptor beta chains drawn from one sample of a study of early T cells in non-severe SARS-CoV-2 infection. TCRdb passed the 5' RACE reads through MiXCR, listing each CDR3 protein once. There are approximately 32,000 distinct CDR3 sequences in the sample; around 4% occur only once, and under 6% lies in the top ten. The sequenced sample consisted of whole blood. These TCRs come from an adult who was a healthcare worker with PCR-confirmed SARS-CoV-2 infection or an uninfected control (not recorded which). Each CDR3 is given with its conserved first and last residue. A D gene is named only where the DNA matches it firmly. For some rows the clone size is stated as once, few or many, or as a class when expanded; others skip it.

TRBJ1-6 many TRBV13 - TGTGCCAGCACCTTAGTGGGAGACTCACCCCTCCACTTT CASTLVGDSPLHF
TRBJ1-5 many TRBV19 - TGTGCCAGTAGTATACAGGGTGGCAATCAGCCCCAGCATTTT CASSIQGGNQPQHF
TRBJ2-1 many TRBV29-1 TRBD2 TGCAGCGTTGTTGGCGGGAGAGGTACCTACAATGAGCAGTTCTTC CSVVGGRGTYNEQFF
TRBJ2-1 many TRBV7-3 TRBD2 TGTGCCAGCAGCATCTCTAGCGGGGGGACCCCCAGTGAGCAGTTCTTC CASSISSGGTPSEQFF
TRBJ2-7 many TRBV6-5 - TGTGCCAGCAGAAATCCCACCGTAACAGGGCCGCGGGAGCAGTACTTC CASRNPTVTGPREQYF
TRBJ1-1 many TRBV12-3/TRBV12-4 - TGTGCCAGCAGCCTTGGCGGGTATTCAGGAACTGAAGCTTTCTTT CASSLGGYSGTEAFF
TRBJ1-5 - TRBV18 - TGTGCCAGCTCACCACCGACAGGAGCACCTAGCAATCAGCCCCAGCATTTT CASSPPTGAPSNQPQHF
TRBJ2-4 many TRBV28 - TGTGCCAGTAGTTTCCTAAGCATTCAGTACTTC CASSFLSIQYF
TRBJ1-2 many TRBV4-1 - TGCGCCAGCAGCCAAGCAGTGTCAATGAGTTCAGGGGTAGGCTACACCTTC CASSQAVSMSSGVGYTF
TRBJ1-3 many TRBV20-1 - TGCAGTGCTGGTCACTCAAGTCAAAACACCATATATTTT CSAGHSSQNTIYF
TRBJ2-3 many TRBV4-2 - TGTGCCAGCAGCCAAGATAAGAGCCCCGGGACCACAGATACGCAGTATTTT CASSQDKSPGTTDTQYF
TRBJ2-7 many TRBV20-1 TRBD2 TGCAGTGCTAGAGATGTAGCGGGGCGCTACGAGCAGTACTTC CSARDVAGRYEQYF
TRBJ2-4 many TRBV2 - TGTGCCAGCAGTGATCTCGACTCGAAAAACATTCAGTACTTC CASSDLDSKNIQYF
TRBJ2-7 many TRBV27 TRBD1 TGTGCCAGCAGTTCAGGCCCTTGGTCCGGGACAGCACCCTACGAGCAGTACTTC CASSSGPWSGTAPYEQYF
TRBJ1-1 many TRBV20-1 - TGCAGTGCTAGAGGGATCTCGACTTTGAACACTGAAGCTTTCTTT CSARGISTLNTEAFF
TRBJ1-1 many TRBV29-1 TRBD1 TGCAGCGTTCGGACAGGTGAAGCTTTCTTT CSVRTGEAFF
TRBJ2-7 many TRBV7-6 TRBD2 TGTGCCAGCAGCCTCAGACTAGCGGGACTCATCGAGCAGTACTTC CASSLRLAGLIEQYF
TRBJ2-2 many TRBV2 - TGTGCCCCGGGGCCAGCGAACACCGGGGAGCTGTTTTTT CAPGPANTGELFF
TRBJ2-6 - TRBV18 - TGTGCCAGCTCCCCTAGCTCTGGGGCCAACGTCCTGACTTTC CASSPSSGANVLTF
TRBJ1-6 many TRBV5-6 - TGTGCCAGCAGCTTGGTGGGACAACCCAATTCACCCCTCCACTTT CASSLVGQPNSPLHF
TRBJ2-1 many TRBV29-1 TRBD2 TGCAGCTTTCGCAGCGGGAGAATTGAACCGATCTACAATGAGCAGTTCTTC CSFRSGRIEPIYNEQFF
TRBJ1-1 many TRBV12-5 TRBD1 TGTGCTAGTGCCTTCTTCAGGGGGGGTTATACTGAAGCTTTCTTT CASAFFRGGYTEAFF
TRBJ2-1 - TRBV7-9 TRBD2 TGTGCCAGCAGCTTAGCGCCAGGGGGACTAGCGGGAGTACGTGCCTACAATGAGCAGTTCTTC CASSLAPGGLAGVRAYNEQFF
TRBJ2-3 many TRBV9 TRBD2 TGTGCCAGCAGCGTAGACGGGAGGGTAGGGGATACGCAGTATTTT CASSVDGRVGDTQYF